This T cell receptor (beta chain) was obtained from a study of patients and donors after allogeneic stem cell transplantation. MiXCR was run by TCRdb on the RT-PCR reads, yielding one entry per CDR3 protein. The table has over 130,000 distinct CDR3 sequences, roughly 35% seen once. Trimming cost V 4 bases and J 0 bases, with 13 bases left between them. This CDR3 comprises 16 residues. In its sample, this clonotype was seen a few times. This TCR was recovered from a human donor who was either an allogeneic HSCT recipient or a stem cell or donor lymphocyte infusion donor (not recorded which). It is not recorded whose cells these are; they may come from a transplant donor. This rearrangement joins TRBV12-3 or TRBV12-4 to TRBJ1-3, with D perhaps TRBD1 (5 bases). Sequenced: blood, either unsorted or a sorted T cell fraction (not recorded which). As DNA, the CDR3 is TGTGCCAGCAGTTCAAAGGGACGGATCTCTGGAAACACCATATATTTT. It translates to CASSSKGRISGNTIYF.